Reported below is one T cell receptor beta chain. The sample comes from a study of naive and memory T cell subsets. V was pared by 5 bases and J by 0 bases, with 13 bases between. The germline V gene has CDR1 LNHDA and CDR2 SQIVND (reference sequence). The length of the CDR3 is 15 residues. Four PCR rounds used nested alpha and beta constant region primers plus the SP2 primer. TCRdb reprocessed the UMI-ligation and nested PCR reads with MiXCR, giving one entry per CDR3 protein. The table shows around 31,000 distinct CDR3 sequences, with more than 6.5% occurring only once. Treatment defined: skin biopsy from PPD injection site in Mantoux-positive individual. A UMI-containing oligonucleotide was joined by 3' ligation to the TCR cDNA template.

The TCR was taken from an adult in good health. The chain carries TRBV19 and TRBJ1-1; maybe TRBD1 (5 bases). This sample comprised skin, obtained from a tuberculin skin test site. The chain's CDR3 is CASSLGTGVNTEAFF. In DNA, the CDR3 is TGTGCCAGTAGTCTCGGTACAGGAGTGAACACTGAAGCTTTCTTT.